Following are 2 T cell receptor beta chains from one sample sequenced in a study of T-cell reconstitution after alpha-beta-depleted transplantation in children. Molecular barcoding with unique molecular identifiers was used for the TCRbeta library. TCRdb re-derived calls from the PCR reads in MiXCR, one entry per CDR3 protein. The data contain a few hundred thousand distinct CDR3 sequences, approximately 12% of them singletons. Sequences were derived from PBMCs from the stem cell graft donor, sampled from the stem cell graft. The receptors come from a human donor who donated a stem cell graft to a child with combined immunodeficiency.

To note about this clonotype: The CDR3 carries no conserved terminal phenylalanine or tryptophan, so it likely arises from a read error. The chain joins TRBV28 to TRBJ2-7; 9 bases fit TRBD1. V dropped 0 bases and J dropped 3; count of bases not matched to a gene: 12. This CDR3 has 18 amino acids. Germline-derived CDR1 and CDR2 are MDHEN and SYDVKM. This CDR3 reads CASSLWGETGGPGYEQYI. The CDR3 DNA is TGTGCCAGCAGTTTATGGGGGGAAACAGGGGGCCCTGGCTACGAGCAGTACATC.

The V gene is TRBV5-5, the J gene TRBJ2-3; D gene ambiguous. Germline CDR1 SGHKS, CDR2 YYEKEE (reference sequence). The CDR3 consists of 15 residues. The V end lost 3 bases, the J end lost 0 bases, and 11 bases lay between the germline ends. This CDR3 is CASSSVYPSTDTQYF. CDR3 in DNA: TGTGCCAGCAGCTCGGTCTATCCTAGCACAGATACGCAGTATTTT.